The 10 T cell receptor beta chains below all came from one sample that was sequenced in a study of beta chain features in type 1 diabetes. The study, taken as a whole, reports: The study found moderately but significantly shorter TCRB CDR3s in all four CD4+ subsets of Type 1 diabetes patients.

Since all of the isolated RNA was reverse transcribed, expressed TCRB transcripts were what got sequenced. The repertoire was sequenced with immunoSEQ multiplex PCR; TCRdb's copy has only in-frame clones and lacks some. The sample holds 150,000 to 190,000 clones; 10% to 13% are singletons and the top ten take 0.4% to 0.55%. Antigens of these TCRs are unknown. The sample taken for sequencing was central memory CD4+ T cells from blood. The source of these receptors is a man aged 25 to 40 with type 1 diabetes.

The chain uses TRBV9 and TRBJ2-2; TRBD1 matches 7 bases. Per the germline V gene, CDR1 is SGDLS and CDR2 is YYNGEE. V gave up 2 bases and J gave up 7 bases; unmatched junction bases: 8. The CDR3 has 15 amino acids. The CDR3 DNA follows: TGTGCCAGCAGCGTCTCACAGGGGCAGGTCGGGGAGCTGTTTTTT. Residues: CASSVSQGQVGELFF.

This clone was detected a few times. The V call is TRBV28, the J call TRBJ2-7; 9 bases are a match to TRBD2. The trim removed 8 bases at V and 0 bases at J, leaving 5 bases unmatched. CDR3 size: 14 residues. The V gene's germline CDR1 is MDHEN and CDR2 SYDVKM. CDR3 protein: CASRLAGNSYEQYF. The CDR3 nucleotides are TGTGCCAGCCGTCTAGCGGGGAACTCCTACGAGCAGTACTTC.

The chain recombines TRBV29-1 with TRBJ1-3; 11 nucleotides line up with TRBD1. CDR3 length: 13 amino acids. The J segment lost 7 bases and the V segment lost 7 bases, leaving 6 bases of the junction unmatched. Germline CDR1 is SQVTM and CDR2 is ANQGSEA. The CDR3 DNA is TGCAGCGCCGTGGGACAGGGGGTGAACACCATATATTTT. As protein: CSAVGQGVNTIYF.

This clone was counted only a few times. V and J are TRBV28 and TRBJ2-7; maybe TRBD2 (5 bases). V lost 2 bases, J lost 0 bases, and 14 bases lay in between. This CDR3 comprises 16 residues. Germline CDR1 reads MDHEN; CDR2 reads SYDVKM. The CDR3 DNA reads TGTGCCAGCAGTTTAGGGGAGCGGCTTAGCTCCTACGAGCAGTACTTC. Protein sequence: CASSLGERLSSYEQYF. Filled out from reference TRBV28 and TRBJ2-7, the complete variable domain reads DVKVTQSSRYLVKRTGEKVFLECVQDMDHENMFWYRQDPGLGLRLIYFSYDVKMKEKGDIPEGYSVSREKKERFSLILESASTNQTSMYLCASSLGERLSSYEQYFGPGTRLTVT.

This clone turned up a few times. The V and J genes are TRBV5-4 and TRBJ2-7; TRBD2 matches 12 bases. This CDR3 comprises 17 residues. The junction had 9 bases not matched to a gene; V was cut back by 0 bases and J by 5 bases. Germline V gene lookup returns CDR1 SGHNT and CDR2 YYREEE (reference sequence). The CDR3 bases are TGTGCCAGCAGCTTGGCCGCGACTAGCGGGAGTCCCCACGAGCAGTACTTC. Translation gives CASSLAATSGSPHEQYF.

The chain carries TRBV7-9 and TRBJ2-5, with TRBD2 matching 8 bases. The germline gives CDR1 SEHNR, CDR2 FQNEAQ (reference sequence). There are 14 residues in the CDR3. With V trimmed by 4 bases and J by 5 bases, 6 bases remained unmatched. The CDR3 protein is CASSYGGGHETQYF. The CDR3, as DNA: TGTGCCAGCAGCTACGGGGGGGGGCACGAGACCCAGTACTTC.

The chain links TRBV29-1 to TRBJ2-2, with 11 bases that match TRBD2. There are 16 residues in the CDR3. Germline assignment: CDR1 SQVTM and CDR2 ANQGSEA. J gave up 1 base and V 4 bases, and 5 bases lay outside the gene matches. The CDR3 loop is CSVALLAGVNTGELFF. The CDR3 DNA is TGCAGCGTTGCGCTACTAGCGGGAGTGAACACCGGGGAGCTGTTTTTT.

The chain carries TRBV15 and TRBJ2-3; 7 positions agree with TRBD2. Trimming at V came to 1 base and at J to 6 bases, leaving 10 bases not matched to a gene. CDR1 and CDR2 (germline): LNHNV, YYDKDF (reference sequence). This CDR3 is built from 16 residues. In nucleotides, the CDR3 is TGTGCCACCAGCAGAGCCATAGCACTAGCGACCGATACGCAGTATTTT. It translates to CATSRAIALATDTQYF.

The V and J genes are TRBV4-1 and TRBJ2-7, with a weak D call TRBD1 (7 bases). The CDR3 contains 15 residues. V gave up 1 base and J gave up 3 bases, with 13 bases separating them. Germline lookup yields CDR1 MGHRA and CDR2 YSYEKL. CDR3 DNA sequence: TGCGCCAGCAGCCAAGTTGACCAGGGGGGCTACGAGCAGTACTTC. Translation gives CASSQVDQGGYEQYF.

The gene calls are TRBV4-2 and TRBJ2-7, with D perhaps TRBD2 (5 bases). V lost 0 bases, J lost 10 bases, and 16 bases lay in between. Germline CDR1 and CDR2: LGHNA and YNFKEQ. CDR3 length equals 14 residues. The CDR3 nucleotides read TGTGCCAGCAGCCAAGATCCGAGTGGGGAGATTCAGTACTTC. Residues: CASSQDPSGEIQYF.